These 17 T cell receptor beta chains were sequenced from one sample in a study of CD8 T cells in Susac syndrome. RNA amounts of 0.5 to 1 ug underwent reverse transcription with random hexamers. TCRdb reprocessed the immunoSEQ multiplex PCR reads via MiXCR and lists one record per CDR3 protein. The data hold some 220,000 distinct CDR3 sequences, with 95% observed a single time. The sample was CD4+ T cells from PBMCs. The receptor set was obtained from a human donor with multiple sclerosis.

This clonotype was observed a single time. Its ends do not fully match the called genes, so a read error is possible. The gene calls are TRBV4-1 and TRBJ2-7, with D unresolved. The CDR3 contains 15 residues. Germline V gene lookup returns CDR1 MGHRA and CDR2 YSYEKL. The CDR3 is CASSQVGQDGYAQYF. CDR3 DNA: TGCGCCAGCAGCCAAGTAGGCCAAGATGGTTACGCGCAGTACTTC.

CDR3 loop: CASSPGPSGGQGTQYF. The CDR3 region has the DNA TGTGCCAGCTCACCAGGCCCTAGCGGGGGGCAGGGTACGCAGTATTTT. The chain recombines TRBV18 with TRBJ2-3; 11 bases map to TRBD2. The CDR3 spans 16 residues. CDR1 is KGHSH and CDR2 is LQKENI in the germline V gene. With 2 bases clipped from V and 8 bases from J, the junction kept 9 bases outside the gene matches.

CDR3 loop: CSARVHQGTGANVLTF. In nucleotides, the CDR3 is TGCAGTGCTAGAGTTCACCAGGGGACTGGGGCCAACGTCCTGACTTTC. The chain combines TRBV20-1 with TRBJ2-6; possible D gene TRBD1, 6 bases. Germline CDR1 is DFQATT and CDR2 is SNEGSKA (reference sequence). This CDR3 spans 16 amino acids. Trimming pared 1 base from V and 2 bases from J, leaving 12 bases between.

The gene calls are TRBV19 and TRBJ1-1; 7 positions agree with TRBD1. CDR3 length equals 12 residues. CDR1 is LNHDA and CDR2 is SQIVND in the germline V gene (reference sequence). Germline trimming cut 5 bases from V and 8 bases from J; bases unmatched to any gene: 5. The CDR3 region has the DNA TGTGCCAGTAGTCTCCGGACAGGAGAAGCTTTCTTT. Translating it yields CASSLRTGEAFF.

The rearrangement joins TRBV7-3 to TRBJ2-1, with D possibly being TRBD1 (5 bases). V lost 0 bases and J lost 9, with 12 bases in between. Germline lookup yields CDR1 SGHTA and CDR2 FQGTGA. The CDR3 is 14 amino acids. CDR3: CASSLTPGYAEQFF. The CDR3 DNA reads TGTGCCAGCAGCTTAACTCCAGGGTACGCTGAGCAGTTCTTC.

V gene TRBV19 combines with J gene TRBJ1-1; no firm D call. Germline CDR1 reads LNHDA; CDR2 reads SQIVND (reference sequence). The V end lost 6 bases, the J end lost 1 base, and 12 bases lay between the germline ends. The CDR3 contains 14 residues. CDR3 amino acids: CASSPKGKNTEAFF. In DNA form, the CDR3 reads TGTGCCAGTAGCCCCAAAGGGAAGAACACTGAAGCTTTCTTT.

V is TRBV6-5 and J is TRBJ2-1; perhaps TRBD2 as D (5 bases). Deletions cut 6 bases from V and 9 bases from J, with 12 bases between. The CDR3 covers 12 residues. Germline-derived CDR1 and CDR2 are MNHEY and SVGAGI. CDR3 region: CASSDSAGEQFF. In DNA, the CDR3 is TGTGCCAGCAGCGACTCTGCGGGTGAGCAGTTCTTC.

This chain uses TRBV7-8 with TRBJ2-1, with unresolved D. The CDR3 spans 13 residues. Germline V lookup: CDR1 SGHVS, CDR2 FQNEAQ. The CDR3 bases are TGTGCAGTTAGCACGAGCTCCTACAATGAGCAGTTCTTC. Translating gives CAVSTSSYNEQFF.

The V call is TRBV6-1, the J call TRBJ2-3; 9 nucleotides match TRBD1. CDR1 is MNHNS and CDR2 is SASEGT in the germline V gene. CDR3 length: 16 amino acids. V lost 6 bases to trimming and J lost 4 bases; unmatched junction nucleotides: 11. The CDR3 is CASRNTGTGLPDTQYF. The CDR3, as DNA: TGTGCCAGCAGAAACACAGGGACAGGGCTGCCAGATACGCAGTATTTT.

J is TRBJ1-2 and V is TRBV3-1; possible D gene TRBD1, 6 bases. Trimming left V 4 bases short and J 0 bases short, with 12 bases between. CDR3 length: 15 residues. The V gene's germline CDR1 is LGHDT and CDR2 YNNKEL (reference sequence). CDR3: CASSPTGRANYGYTF. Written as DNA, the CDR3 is TGTGCCAGCAGCCCTACAGGGAGAGCTAACTATGGCTACACCTTC. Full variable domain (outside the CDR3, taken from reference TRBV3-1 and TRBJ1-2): DTAVSQTPKYLVTQMGNDKSIKCEQNLGHDTMYWYKQDSKKFLKIMFSYNNKELIINETVPNRFSPKSPDKAHLNLHINSLELGDSAVYFCASSPTGRANYGYTFGSGTRLTVV.

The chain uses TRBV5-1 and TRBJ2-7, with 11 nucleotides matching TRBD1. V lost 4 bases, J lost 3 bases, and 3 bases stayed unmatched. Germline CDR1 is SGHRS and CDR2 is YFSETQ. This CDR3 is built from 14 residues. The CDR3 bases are TGCGCCAGCAGCACCGGGACAGGGGGCTACGAGCAGTACTTC. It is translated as CASSTGTGGYEQYF.

CDR3 protein: CSASTENSNQPQHF. The CDR3 DNA reads as TGCAGTGCCTCGACAGAGAATAGCAATCAGCCCCAGCATTTT. V and J are TRBV20-1 and TRBJ1-5, with D maybe TRBD1 (5 bases). Germline CDR1 and CDR2: DFQATT and SNEGSKA (reference sequence). CDR3 size: 14 residues. V lost 6 bases, J lost 0 bases, and 12 bases lay in between.

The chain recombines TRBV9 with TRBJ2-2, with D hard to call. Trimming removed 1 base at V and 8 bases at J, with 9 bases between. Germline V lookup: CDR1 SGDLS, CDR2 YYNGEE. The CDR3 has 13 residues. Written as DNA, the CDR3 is TGTGCCAGCAGCGTAAACAGTCTAGGGGAGCTGTTTTTT. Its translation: CASSVNSLGELFF. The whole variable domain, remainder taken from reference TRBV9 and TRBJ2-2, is DSGVTQTPKHLITATGQRVTLRCSPRSGDLSVYWYQQSLDQGLQFLIQYYNGEERAKGNILERFSAQQFPDLHSELNLSSLELGDSALYFCASSVNSLGELFFGEGSRLTVL.

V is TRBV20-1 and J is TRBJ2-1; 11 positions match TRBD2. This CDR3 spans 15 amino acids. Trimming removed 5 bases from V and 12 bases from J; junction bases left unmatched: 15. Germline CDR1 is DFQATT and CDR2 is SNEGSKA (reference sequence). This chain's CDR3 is CSAAPGTSGISGQFF. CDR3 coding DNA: TGCAGTGCTGCCCCCGGGACTAGCGGAATAAGCGGGCAGTTCTTC.

CDR3 in DNA: TGTGCCACTCGAGGGGGCGGTAGCACAGATACGCAGTATTTT. Protein: CATRGGGSTDTQYF. The J gene is TRBJ2-3, the V gene TRBV4-2; 7 nucleotides agree with TRBD1. This CDR3 is 14 amino acids long. CDR1 and CDR2 (germline): LGHNA, YNFKEQ. After removal of 10 bases from V and 0 bases from J, the junction contained 7 bases not matched to a gene.

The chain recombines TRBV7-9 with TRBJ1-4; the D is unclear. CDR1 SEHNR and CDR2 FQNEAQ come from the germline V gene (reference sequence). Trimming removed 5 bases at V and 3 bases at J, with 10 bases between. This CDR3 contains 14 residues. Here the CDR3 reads CASSGGGSNEKLFF. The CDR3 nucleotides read TGTGCCAGCAGCGGAGGCGGATCTAATGAAAAACTGTTTTTT. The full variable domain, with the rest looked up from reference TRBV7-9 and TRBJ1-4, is DTGVSQNPRHKITKRGQNVTFRCDPISEHNRLYWYRQTLGQGPEFLTYFQNEAQLEKSRLLSDRFSAERPKGSFSTLEIQRTEQGDSAMYLCASSGGGSNEKLFFGSGTQLSVL.

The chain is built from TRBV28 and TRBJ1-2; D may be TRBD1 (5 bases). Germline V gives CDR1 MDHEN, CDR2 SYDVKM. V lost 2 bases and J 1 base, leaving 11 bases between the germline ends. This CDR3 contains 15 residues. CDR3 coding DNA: TGTGCCAGCAGTTTAGGGTCGGGGGGTAACTATGGCTACACCTTC. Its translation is CASSLGSGGNYGYTF.